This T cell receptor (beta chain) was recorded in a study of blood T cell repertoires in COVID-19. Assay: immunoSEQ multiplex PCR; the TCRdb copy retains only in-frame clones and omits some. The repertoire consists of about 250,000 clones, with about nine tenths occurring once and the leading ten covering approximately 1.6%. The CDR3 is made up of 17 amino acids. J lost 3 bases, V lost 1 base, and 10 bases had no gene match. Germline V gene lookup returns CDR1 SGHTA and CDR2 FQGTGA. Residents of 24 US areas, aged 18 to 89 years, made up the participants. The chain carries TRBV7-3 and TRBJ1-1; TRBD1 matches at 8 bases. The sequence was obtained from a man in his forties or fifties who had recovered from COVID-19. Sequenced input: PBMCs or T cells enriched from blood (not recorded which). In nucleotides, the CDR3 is TGTGCCAGCAGCTTAAGGGGCAGGGGGCTAGGAGACACTGAAGCTTTCTTT. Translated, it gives CASSLRGRGLGDTEAFF.